The TCR beta chain under discussion was sequenced for a study of T cells expressing NK-cell markers. About the study: Underlying the TCR beta repertoires were sorted CD3+CD56+NKG2C+, CD3+CD56+NKG2C- and CD3+CD56-NKG2C+ T cells. Whole-study findings and limits: CD8+ T cells in over 5 donors included dominant NKG2C+ clonotypes at roughly 1.0-8%. Researchers report these clonotypes also headed the CD3+CD56-NKG2C+ fraction in a handful of donors.

Concerning this clonotype itself: Its antigen is not identified.

Germline values: CDR1 SGHVS, CDR2 FNYEAQ. The CDR3 totals 15 residues. Scientists made TCR beta cDNA using 5'RACE template switching with UMIs. For each CDR3 protein, TCRdb gives one entry from its re-call of the 5' RACE reads, without DNA. This listing includes a few hundred thousand distinct CDR3 sequences. This chain connects TRBV7-6 to TRBJ2-5; lacking DNA, the TRBD2 call made by TCRdb goes unchecked. The TCR sequence derives from a man aged 18-75 years in good health. The sample taken for sequencing was blood T cells: a sorted CD56 or NKG2C T cell subset, CD4+ or CD8+ T cells, or bulk PBMC T cells (not recorded which). The chain's CDR3 is CASSLFSGGQETQYF.